Reported below is one T cell receptor (beta chain). These data belong to a study of CD8 T cells in Susac syndrome. Germline V CDR1 and CDR2: SGHVS, FNYEAQ. CDR3 length equals 15 residues. Between the trimmed V and J ends, which lost 1 base and 4 bases, there was a span of 11 bases. RNA amounts of roughly 0.5 to 1 ug underwent reverse transcription with random hexamers. TCRdb reprocessed the immunoSEQ multiplex PCR reads with MiXCR, giving one entry per CDR3 protein. The data hold about 290,000 distinct CDR3 sequences, with 75% to 90% observed a single time. The CD8+ and CD4+ T cells were negatively isolated, with the TEMRA cells enriched by FACS.

The material sequenced was CD8+ T cells from PBMCs. The sequence derives from a human donor with multiple sclerosis. The chain recombines TRBV7-6 with TRBJ2-1, with D uncertain. This chain's CDR3 is CASSLDGGSYNEQFF. DNA for the CDR3: TGTGCCAGCAGCTTAGACGGCGGATCGTACAATGAGCAGTTCTTC.